The following is a T cell receptor beta chain sequence with its context. Looked up from germline, CDR1 is MGHDK and CDR2 is SYGVNS. CDR3 size: 15 residues. The trim removed 2 bases at V and 0 bases at J, leaving 2 bases unmatched. Time point in this sample: blood 4 weeks post-SBRT, at nephrectomy. Treatment defined: 15 Gy SBRT to primary tumor, nephrectomy 4 weeks later. This sample is drawn from a study of radiation and T cells in renal cell carcinoma. Only in-frame clones appear in the TCRdb table, and some are missing; sequencing was by immunoSEQ multiplex PCR. The sample has around 95,000 clones, 75% to 85% seen once; the top ten hold approximately 7.7%.

The source of this sequence is a man between 60 and 75 years old with renal cell carcinoma. This material consisted of blood, taken from a patient whose treatment included radiotherapy and nephrectomy. The V and J genes are TRBV25-1 and TRBJ2-3, with 7 nucleotides matching TRBD2. The CDR3 region has the DNA TGTGCCAGCAGTGAACTGGGAGGGAGCACAGATACGCAGTATTTT. Protein sequence: CASSELGGSTDTQYF. Drawing the rest from reference TRBV25-1 and TRBJ2-3, the complete variable domain is EADIYQTPRYLVIGTGKKITLECSQTMGHDKMYWYQQDPGMELHLIHYSYGVNSTEKGDLSSESTVSRIRTEHFPLTLESARPSHTSQYLCASSELGGSTDTQYFGPGTRLTVL.